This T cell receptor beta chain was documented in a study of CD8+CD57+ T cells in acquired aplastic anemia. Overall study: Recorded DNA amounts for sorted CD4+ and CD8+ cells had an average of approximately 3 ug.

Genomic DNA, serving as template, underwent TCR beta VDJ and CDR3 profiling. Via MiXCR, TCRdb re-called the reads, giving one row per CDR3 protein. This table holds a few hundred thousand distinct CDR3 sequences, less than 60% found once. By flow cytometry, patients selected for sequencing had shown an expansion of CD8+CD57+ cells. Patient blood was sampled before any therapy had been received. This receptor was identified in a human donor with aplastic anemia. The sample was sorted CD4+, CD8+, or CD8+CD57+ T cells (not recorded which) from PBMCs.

The CDR3 bases are TGTGCCAGCAGTGATAACGGGGGGCGTGAAAAACTGTTTTTT. It specifies CASSDNGGREKLFF. The chain is built from TRBV25-1 and TRBJ1-4; TRBD1 might be the D (6 bases). Germline V gene lookup returns CDR1 MGHDK and CDR2 SYGVNS. The V gene lost 3 bases and the J gene lost 7 bases, with 12 bases spanning the gap. The CDR3 loop spans 14 amino acids.